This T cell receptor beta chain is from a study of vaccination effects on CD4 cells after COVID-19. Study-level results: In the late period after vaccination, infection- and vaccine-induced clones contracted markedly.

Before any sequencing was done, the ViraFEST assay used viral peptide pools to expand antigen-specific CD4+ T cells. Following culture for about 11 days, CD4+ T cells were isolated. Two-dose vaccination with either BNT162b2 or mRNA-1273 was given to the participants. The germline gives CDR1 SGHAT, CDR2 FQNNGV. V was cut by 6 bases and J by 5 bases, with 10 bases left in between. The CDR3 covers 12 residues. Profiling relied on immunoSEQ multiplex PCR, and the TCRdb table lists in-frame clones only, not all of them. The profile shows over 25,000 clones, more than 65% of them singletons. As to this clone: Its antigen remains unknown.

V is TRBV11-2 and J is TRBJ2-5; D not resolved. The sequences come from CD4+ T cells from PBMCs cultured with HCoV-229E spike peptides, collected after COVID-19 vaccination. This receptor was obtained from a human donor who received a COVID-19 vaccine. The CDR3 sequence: CASSHRGETQYF. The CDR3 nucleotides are TGTGCCAGCAGTCACAGAGGTGAGACCCAGTACTTC.